A single sample is the source of the 10 T cell receptor beta chains below, sequenced in a study of beta chain features in type 1 diabetes (dated by TCRdb to between 2018 and 2020). Libraries were built with the immunoSEQ multiplex PCR assay. The entire amount of isolated RNA was reverse transcribed using the High Capacity cDNA Reverse Transcription Kit, so the sequenced TCRB transcripts were expressed ones. TCRdb obtained this table from immuneACCESS and retained in-frame rearrangements with V and J assigned. These tables miss some clones; where compared with another copy, unresolved V genes account for less than half of the shortfall, and the remainder is unexplained. The sample data list nearly 250,000 clones, and roughly two thirds of these were observed just once. Roughly 0.048% of the sample is taken by the ten largest. Sequences were obtained from naive CD4+ T cells from blood. Taken with the paper, the label for cell subset or site translates to: true naive CD4+ T cells. These receptors were taken from a man aged 25 to 40 in good health.

The CDR3 bases are TGTGCCAGCAGCCCGGGAAGGGGTGAGGCTGGGGCCAACGTCCTGACTTTC. It is translated as CASSPGRGEAGANVLTF. The chain has TRBV14 and TRBJ2-6; either TRBD1 or TRBD2 may fit D (5 bases each). From germline, CDR1 is SGHDN and CDR2 FVKESK. Trimming pared 4 bases from V and 2 bases from J, leaving 15 bases between. The CDR3 is 17 residues long.

This clone appeared a few times. The chain combines TRBV7-2 with TRBJ2-3; D ambiguous. The ends were cut back, 3 bases at V and 4 bases at J, with 5 bases in the middle. Germline assignment: CDR1 SGHTA and CDR2 FQGNSA. The CDR3 loop spans 12 amino acids. The CDR3 coding sequence is TGTGCCAGCAGCTTGCACCCAGATACGCAGTATTTT. Protein sequence: CASSLHPDTQYF.

This chain joins TRBV18 and TRBJ2-3; tentatively, D is TRBD2 (5 bases). This CDR3 has 15 amino acids. Trimming removed 3 bases from V and 0 bases from J, with 10 bases in between. CDR1 KGHSH and CDR2 LQKENI come from the germline V gene. The CDR3 DNA reads TGTGCCAGCTCACCCGGACTGGAGAGCACAGATACGCAGTATTTT. Translation gives CASSPGLESTDTQYF.

This clone was detected only once. The chain employs TRBV5-5 and TRBJ2-7, with TRBD1 as a possible D gene (6 bases). Germline V lookup: CDR1 SGHKS, CDR2 YYEKEE (reference sequence). V was clipped by 1 base and J by 5 bases, with 16 bases between them. The CDR3 has 15 residues. The CDR3, as DNA: TGTGCCAGCAGCTTGCTTTTGGGGGCCTTGGACGAGCAGTACTTC. Amino acid sequence: CASSLLLGALDEQYF.

The rearrangement joins TRBV21-1 to TRBJ1-5. TRBV21-1 is a documented pseudogene. This CDR3 is built from 11 residues. CDR3 sequence reads: CALLPRLPQHF. In DNA, the CDR3 is TGTGCCCTGCTCCCTCGATTGCCCCAGCATTTT.

Only a few counts were recorded for this clone. This chain connects TRBV29-1 to TRBJ2-2; D is possibly TRBD2 (5 bases). This CDR3 comprises 12 residues. In germline, CDR1 is SQVTM, CDR2 ANQGSEA. The germline V and J ends were trimmed by 1 base and 5 bases, with 5 bases remaining between them. CDR3 residues: CSVEGGTGELFF. CDR3 DNA: TGCAGCGTTGAAGGAGGGACCGGGGAGCTGTTTTTT.

This clone was observed a single time. The chain uses TRBV7-2 and TRBJ2-2; D gene ambiguous. Trimming stripped 5 bases from V and 4 bases from J, with 11 bases between. This CDR3 has 14 amino acids. Germline values: CDR1 SGHTA, CDR2 FQGNSA. CDR3 coding DNA: TGTGCCAGCAGCCTATCAGTTATCACCGGGGAGCTGTTTTTT. It yields the protein CASSLSVITGELFF.

V gene TRBV6-5 combines with J gene TRBJ2-2; D remains unclear. CDR3 length: 15 residues. Germline CDR1 MNHEY, CDR2 SVGAGI. Trimming left V 3 bases short and J 1 base short, with 9 bases between. The CDR3 DNA follows: TGTGCCAGCAGTTATTCGCTATTGAACACCGGGGAGCTGTTTTTT. As protein: CASSYSLLNTGELFF.

This chain uses TRBV4-3 with TRBJ2-6; D is unresolved. Germline V gene lookup returns CDR1 LGHNA and CDR2 YSLEER. V lost 0 bases to trimming and J lost 0 bases, with 6 bases between them. The CDR3 is made up of 16 amino acids. The CDR3 DNA is TGCGCCAGCAGCCAAGACTTGGGCTCTGGGGCCAACGTCCTGACTTTC. Translated, it gives CASSQDLGSGANVLTF.

The rearrangement joins TRBV7-9 to TRBJ2-1; maybe TRBD2 (5 bases). CDR1 is SEHNR, CDR2 FQNEAQ, per germline (reference sequence). The CDR3 sequence is 15 residues long. Trimming removed 0 bases at V and 6 bases at J, with 12 bases between. The CDR3 coding sequence is TGTGCCAGCAGCTTAGCGCGGGTGCTCCCCAATGAGCAGTTCTTC. Protein sequence: CASSLARVLPNEQFF.